This is a list of T cell receptor beta chains from one sample in a study of cytomegalovirus exposure and HLA in healthy donors. Measured with immunoSEQ multiplex PCR; TCRdb has only the in-frame clones, and not every one. Of about 120,000 clones in the sample, more than 75% were seen once. Sequenced input: PBMCs. Receptors originate from a man aged 40-55 years in good health and CMV-seronegative. CDR3s include the opening cysteine and the closing phenylalanine or tryptophan. Fields, in order: D gene, J gene, clone size, V gene, CDR3 DNA, CDR3 protein. A D gene is named only where the DNA matches it firmly. Clone size, where shown, is once, few, many, or a class for clones that have expanded.

>TRBD1|TRBJ1-1|NA|TRBV5-1
TGCGCCAGCAGCTTGGGGACCGGGACAGGGCGGGGAACTGAAGCTTTCTTT
CASSLGTGTGRGTEAFF
>TRBD1|TRBJ1-1|NA|TRBV9
TGTGCCAGCAGCGTAGCTTTGGCAGGGGGCCTGAACACTGAAGCTTTCTTT
CASSVALAGGLNTEAFF
>NA|TRBJ2-1|NA|TRBV29-1
TGCAGCGCGCCCGGTCTGGTGTACAATGAGCAGTTCTTC
CSAPGLVYNEQFF
>TRBD2|TRBJ2-2|NA|TRBV19
TGTGCCAGTAAGGAGCTAGCGGGGGTACAAGGCGGGGAGCTGTTTTTT
CASKELAGVQGGELFF
>NA|TRBJ1-6|NA|TRBV6-1
TGTGCCAGCAGTGACCAGGGGAGCTCCTATAATTCACCCCTCCACTTT
CASSDQGSSYNSPLHF
>NA|TRBJ1-1|few|TRBV6-5
TGTGCCAGCAGTTTGGGAGGGGTAAACACTGAAGCTTTCTTT
CASSLGGVNTEAFF
>NA|TRBJ1-3|NA|TRBV6-5
TGTGCCAGCAGTTACTCGAGGGACTCTGGAAACACCATATATTTT
CASSYSRDSGNTIYF
>TRBD1|TRBJ1-1|NA|TRBV19
TGTGCCAGTCGGGACAGGGGCGTGAACACTGAAGCTTTCTTT
CASRDRGVNTEAFF
>NA|TRBJ2-4|NA|TRBV30
TGTGCCTGGAAAGGCTTCGGGATTGGAAATAACATTCAGTACTTC
CAWKGFGIGNNIQYF
>NA|TRBJ1-4|NA|TRBV5-1
TGCGCCAGCAGCTTTGGGGGGGATGGCGAAAAACTGTTTTTT
CASSFGGDGEKLFF
>TRBD1|TRBJ2-2|NA|TRBV7-6
TGTGCCAGCAGCTTAGCCGCCGCTTGGACAGGGAACACCGGGGAGCTGTTTTTT
CASSLAAAWTGNTGELFF
>NA|TRBJ2-5|NA|TRBV25-1
TGTGCCAGCAGTGAATACGGGACCCCGGGGGCCCAGTACTTC
CASSEYGTPGAQYF
>NA|TRBJ1-2|NA|TRBV14
TGTGCCAGCAGTCGAGCAGGGATCGAGGTACGAGGCTACACCTTC
CASSRAGIEVRGYTF
>NA|TRBJ2-3|few|TRBV9
TGTGCCAGCAGCGTTTTAGGGGCCGAAGATACGCAGTATTTT
CASSVLGAEDTQYF
>NA|TRBJ2-7|NA|TRBV29-1
TGCAGCGTCACAGAGTTGTATTTTCAGTACTTC
CSVTELYFQYF
>TRBD1|TRBJ1-2|NA|TRBV28
TGTGCCAGCAGTTACCCGACAGGGAACTATGGCTACACCTTC
CASSYPTGNYGYTF
>NA|TRBJ1-5|NA|TRBV6-1
TGTGCCAGCAGTGAACTGGCAGGGGAGTCCCCGTCCCAGCATTTT
CASSELAGESPSQHF
>TRBD1|TRBJ2-7|NA|TRBV6-5
TGTGCCAGCAGTTATAAGGGACAGGGTCCCTACGAGCAGTACTTC
CASSYKGQGPYEQYF
>NA|TRBJ1-1|NA|TRBV30
TGTGCCTGGGGAGGGTTTGGGATTAGGGACACTGAAGCTTTCTTT
CAWGGFGIRDTEAFF
>TRBD2|TRBJ2-5|NA|TRBV4-1
TGCGCCAGCAGCCAAGATAGGGCGGCCAGCGGGGTGGAAGAGACCCAGTACTTC
CASSQDRAASGVEETQYF
>NA|TRBJ1-4|NA|TRBV28
TGTGCCAGCAGTTTAGCCAGGGCAACTAATGAAAAACTGTTTTTT
CASSLARATNEKLFF
>NA|TRBJ2-2|NA|TRBV27
TGTGCCAGCAGTCCCCTTTCTGACACCGGGGAGCTGTTTTTT
CASSPLSDTGELFF
>TRBD1|TRBJ2-7|NA|TRBV5-6
TGTGCCAGCAGCGTGACAGGGGCCCGAGGCGAGCAGTACTTC
CASSVTGARGEQYF
>NA|TRBJ1-1|few|TRBV9
TGTGCCAGCAGCGTAGACGGGAGGGGTGGCACTGAAGCTTTCTTT
CASSVDGRGGTEAFF
>TRBD1|TRBJ1-5|NA|TRBV6-5
TGTGCCAGCAGTTCTTCCGGGACAGGGGGCAATCAGCCCCAGCATTTT
CASSSSGTGGNQPQHF
>NA|TRBJ2-7|NA|TRBV25-1
TGTGCCAGCAGTCGTCAGGGGCCCTACGAGCAGTACTTC
CASSRQGPYEQYF
>TRBD1|TRBJ1-1|NA|TRBV6-1
TGTGCCAGCAGTCCGGGACAGTTGAACACTGAAGCTTTCTTT
CASSPGQLNTEAFF
>NA|TRBJ1-6|NA|TRBV19
TGTGCCAGTAGCCCCAGCAGGGGTTATTCACCCCTCCACTTT
CASSPSRGYSPLHF
>NA|TRBJ1-2|NA|TRBV9
TGTGCCAGCAGCTCCCGGGGGGGCTCCTATGGCTACACCTTC
CASSSRGGSYGYTF
>TRBD1|TRBJ1-2|NA|TRBV6-5
TGTGCCAGCAGTCCGCCCGGGACAGGATATGGCTACACCTTC
CASSPPGTGYGYTF
>NA|TRBJ1-5|NA|TRBV19
TGTGCCACCAAAGGCGACTATCAGCCCCAGCATTTT
CATKGDYQPQHF
>NA|TRBJ1-3|NA|TRBV6-1
TGTGCCAGCAGTGATAACGGGAGCTCTGGAAACACCATATATTTT
CASSDNGSSGNTIYF
>TRBD1|TRBJ1-1|NA|TRBV28
TGTGCCAGCAGTAACCAGGGGGGATCAATTGAAGCTTTCTTT
CASSNQGGSIEAFF
>NA|TRBJ1-1|NA|TRBV20-1
TGCAGTGTGTCGGGTGCGTCTGAAGCTTTCTTT
CSVSGASEAFF
>NA|TRBJ2-7|NA|TRBV18
TGTGCCAGCTCACCCCTGCCAGGGTACTACGAGCAGTACTTC
CASSPLPGYYEQYF
>NA|TRBJ1-5|NA|TRBV7-2
TGTGCCAGCAGCTTTCAGCGGGATCAGCCCCAGCATTTT
CASSFQRDQPQHF
>TRBD2|TRBJ2-1|NA|TRBV15
TGTGCCACCAGCAGAGGAACGAGCGGGGGACGTGAGCAGTTCTTC
CATSRGTSGGREQFF
>NA|TRBJ1-1|NA|TRBV7-2
TGTGCCAGCAGCTTAGTCCCGGACAGTTACACTGAAGCTTTCTTT
CASSLVPDSYTEAFF
>NA|TRBJ1-5|NA|TRBV5-1
TGCGCCAGCAGCTTGGCCGACAGTTACAATCAGCCCCAGCATTTT
CASSLADSYNQPQHF
>NA|TRBJ1-2|NA|TRBV28
TGTGCCAGCAGTTTCGGAGGCGGCTACACCTTC
CASSFGGGYTF
>NA|TRBJ1-5|NA|TRBV15
TGTGCCACCAGCGGAAACCCAGGTGATAGCAATCAGCCCCAGCATTTT
CATSGNPGDSNQPQHF
>TRBD1|TRBJ2-5|NA|TRBV5-1
TGCGCCAGCAGCTTGCGGGGACAGGGGGCGGTAGAGACCCAGTACTTC
CASSLRGQGAVETQYF
>TRBD2|TRBJ2-6|NA|TRBV6-1
TGTGCCAGCAGTGCGGCTAGCGGGGGGGCTGGATCTGGGGCCAACGTCCTGACTTTC
CASSAASGGAGSGANVLTF
>NA|TRBJ2-6|NA|TRBV7-2
TGTGCCAGCAGCTCCAGCCCACAGGGTTTTGGGGCCAACGTCCTGACTTTC
CASSSSPQGFGANVLTF
>NA|TRBJ2-7|NA|TRBV5-1
TGCGCCAGCAGCTTGAACTACCCGGGACTCCTGTACGAGCAGTACTTC
CASSLNYPGLLYEQYF
>TRBD2|TRBJ2-7|NA|TRBV7-2
TGTGCCAGCAGCTTCGGCGGGGGGCCGTCCTACGAGCAGTACTTC
CASSFGGGPSYEQYF
>TRBD1|TRBJ2-1|NA|TRBV29-1
TGCAGCGTTGACTGGACAGGGAGAAATGAGCAGTTCTTC
CSVDWTGRNEQFF
>TRBD1|TRBJ1-4|NA|TRBV28
TGTGCCAGCAGTCTACAGGGTCTCAGGGGGAAACTGTTTTTT
CASSLQGLRGKLFF
>NA|TRBJ1-3|NA|TRBV19
TGTGCCAGTATTTCCTTTGGAAACACCATATATTTT
CASISFGNTIYF